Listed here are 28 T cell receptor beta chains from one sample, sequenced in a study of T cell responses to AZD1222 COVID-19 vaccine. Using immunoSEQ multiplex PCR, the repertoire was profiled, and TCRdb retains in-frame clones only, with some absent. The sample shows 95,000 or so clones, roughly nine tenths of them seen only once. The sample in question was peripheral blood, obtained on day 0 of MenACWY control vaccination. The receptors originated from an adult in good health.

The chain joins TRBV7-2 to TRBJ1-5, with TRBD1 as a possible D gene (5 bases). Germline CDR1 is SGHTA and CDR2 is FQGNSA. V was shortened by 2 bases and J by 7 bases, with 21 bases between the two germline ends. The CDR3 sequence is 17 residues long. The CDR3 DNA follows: TGTGCCAGCAGCTTACTTGGGGCAGGTGGGATTCCCCAGCCCCAGCATTTT. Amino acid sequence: CASSLLGAGGIPQPQHF.

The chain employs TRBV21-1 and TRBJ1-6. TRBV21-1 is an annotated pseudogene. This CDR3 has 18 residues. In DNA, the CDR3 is TGTGCCAGCAGCAATTATCAACTTTGGACGGGGGATAATTCACCCCTCCACTTT. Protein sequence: CASSNYQLWTGDNSPLHF.

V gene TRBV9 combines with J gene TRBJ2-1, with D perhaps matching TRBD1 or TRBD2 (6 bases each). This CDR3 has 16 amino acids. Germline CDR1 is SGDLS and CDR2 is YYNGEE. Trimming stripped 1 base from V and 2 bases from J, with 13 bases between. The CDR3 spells CASSVKGGGAYNEQFF. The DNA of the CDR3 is TGTGCCAGCAGCGTAAAGGGGGGTGGAGCCTACAATGAGCAGTTCTTC. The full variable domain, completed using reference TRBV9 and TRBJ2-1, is DSGVTQTPKHLITATGQRVTLRCSPRSGDLSVYWYQQSLDQGLQFLIQYYNGEERAKGNILERFSAQQFPDLHSELNLSSLELGDSALYFCASSVKGGGAYNEQFFGPGTRLTVL.

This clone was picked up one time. CDR3: CASSLREAFF. In nucleotides, the CDR3 is TGTGCCAGCAGCTTACGGGAAGCTTTCTTT. The rearrangement uses TRBV7-9 and TRBJ1-1; the D is unclear. CDR1 is SEHNR, CDR2 FQNEAQ, per germline (reference sequence). Trimming cost V 2 bases and J 8 bases, with 3 bases left between them. The CDR3 is made up of 10 amino acids.

DNA of the CDR3: TGTGCCAGCAGCTTGTCTGACTACCGTTCTGAAGCTTTCTTT. It specifies CASSLSDYRSEAFF. J is TRBJ1-1 and V is TRBV5-4; D unresolved. V was shortened by 1 base and J by 6 bases, with 13 bases between the two germline ends. Germline-derived CDR1 and CDR2 are SGHNT and YYREEE (reference sequence). CDR3 length equals 14 residues.

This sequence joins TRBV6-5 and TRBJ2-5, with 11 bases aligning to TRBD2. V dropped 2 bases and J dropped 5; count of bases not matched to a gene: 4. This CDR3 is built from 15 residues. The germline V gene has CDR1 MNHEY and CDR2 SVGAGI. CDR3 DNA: TGTGCCAGCAGTTACGCTAGCGGGGGGCGGGAGACCCAGTACTTC. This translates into CASSYASGGRETQYF.

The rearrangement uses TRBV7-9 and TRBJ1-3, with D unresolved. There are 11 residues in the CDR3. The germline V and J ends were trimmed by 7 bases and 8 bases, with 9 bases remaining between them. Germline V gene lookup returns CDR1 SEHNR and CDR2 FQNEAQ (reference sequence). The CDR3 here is CASTQRDTIYF. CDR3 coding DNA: TGTGCCAGCACCCAGCGGGACACCATATATTTT.

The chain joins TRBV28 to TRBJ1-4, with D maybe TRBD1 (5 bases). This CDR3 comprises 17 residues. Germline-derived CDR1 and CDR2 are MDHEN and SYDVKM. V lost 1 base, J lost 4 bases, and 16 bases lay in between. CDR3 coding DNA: TGTGCCAGCAGTTTATTGGGACTGCCAGCCGATAATGAAAAACTGTTTTTT. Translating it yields CASSLLGLPADNEKLFF.

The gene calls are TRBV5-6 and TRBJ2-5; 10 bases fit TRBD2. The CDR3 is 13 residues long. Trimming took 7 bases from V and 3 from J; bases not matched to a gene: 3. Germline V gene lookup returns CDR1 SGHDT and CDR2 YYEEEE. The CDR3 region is CASGLAGEETQYF. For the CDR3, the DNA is TGTGCCAGCGGTCTAGCGGGGGAAGAGACCCAGTACTTC.

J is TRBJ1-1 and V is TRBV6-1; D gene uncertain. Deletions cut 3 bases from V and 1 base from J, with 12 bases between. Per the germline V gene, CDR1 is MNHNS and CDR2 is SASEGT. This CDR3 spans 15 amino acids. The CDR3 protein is CASSDRGLPNTEAFF. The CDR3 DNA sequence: TGTGCCAGCAGTGACCGTGGACTCCCGAACACTGAAGCTTTCTTT.

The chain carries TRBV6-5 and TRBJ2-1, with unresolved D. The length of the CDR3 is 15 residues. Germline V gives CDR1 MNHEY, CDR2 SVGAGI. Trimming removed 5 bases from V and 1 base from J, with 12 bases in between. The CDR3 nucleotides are TGTGCCAGCAGTCCAACCGGCTCATCCTACAATGAGCAGTTCTTC. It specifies CASSPTGSSYNEQFF.

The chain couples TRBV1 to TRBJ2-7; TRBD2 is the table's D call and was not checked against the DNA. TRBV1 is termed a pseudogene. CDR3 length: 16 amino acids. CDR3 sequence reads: CTSSPTSGGRFYEQYF. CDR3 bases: TGCACCAGCAGCCCAACTAGCGGGGGCCGCTTCTACGAGCAGTACTTC.

The CDR3 is CASLDSPNQPQHF. The CDR3 DNA follows: TGTGCCAGCCTTGACAGCCCGAATCAGCCCCAGCATTTT. The chain links TRBV6-5 to TRBJ1-5; possibly TRBD1 for D (5 bases). The CDR3 extends over 13 amino acids. Germline-derived CDR1 and CDR2 are MNHEY and SVGAGI. Trimming took 8 bases from V and 4 from J, leaving 12 bases between them.

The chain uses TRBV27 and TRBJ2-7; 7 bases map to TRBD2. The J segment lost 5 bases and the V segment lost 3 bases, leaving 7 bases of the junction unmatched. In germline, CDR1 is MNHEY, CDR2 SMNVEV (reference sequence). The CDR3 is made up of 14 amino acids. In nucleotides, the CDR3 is TGTGCCAGCAGTTTGGCAGGGAGGGAGGACGAGCAGTACTTC. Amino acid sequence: CASSLAGREDEQYF.

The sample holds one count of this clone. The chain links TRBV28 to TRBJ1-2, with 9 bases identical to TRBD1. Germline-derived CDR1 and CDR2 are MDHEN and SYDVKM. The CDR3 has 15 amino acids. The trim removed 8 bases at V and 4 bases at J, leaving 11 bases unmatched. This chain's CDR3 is CASSVGGQGGYGYTF. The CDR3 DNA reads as TGTGCCAGCTCGGTGGGGGGACAGGGCGGCTATGGCTACACCTTC.

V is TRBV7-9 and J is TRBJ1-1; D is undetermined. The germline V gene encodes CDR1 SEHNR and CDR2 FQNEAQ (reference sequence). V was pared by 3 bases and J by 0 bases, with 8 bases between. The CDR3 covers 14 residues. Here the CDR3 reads CASSFPPMNTEAFF. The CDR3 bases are TGTGCCAGCAGCTTTCCACCTATGAACACTGAAGCTTTCTTT. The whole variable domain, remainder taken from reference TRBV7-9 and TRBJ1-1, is DTGVSQNPRHKITKRGQNVTFRCDPISEHNRLYWYRQTLGQGPEFLTYFQNEAQLEKSRLLSDRFSAERPKGSFSTLEIQRTEQGDSAMYLCASSFPPMNTEAFFGQGTRLTVV.

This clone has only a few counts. The chain's CDR3 is CASSFLGTGLDEKLFF. The CDR3 nucleotides are TGTGCCAGCAGTTTCTTGGGGACAGGGTTGGATGAAAAACTGTTTTTT. The gene calls are TRBV28 and TRBJ1-4; 9 positions agree with TRBD1. This CDR3 comprises 16 residues. Germline V gene lookup returns CDR1 MDHEN and CDR2 SYDVKM. V was pared by 3 bases and J by 6 bases, with 8 bases of the junction left unmatched.

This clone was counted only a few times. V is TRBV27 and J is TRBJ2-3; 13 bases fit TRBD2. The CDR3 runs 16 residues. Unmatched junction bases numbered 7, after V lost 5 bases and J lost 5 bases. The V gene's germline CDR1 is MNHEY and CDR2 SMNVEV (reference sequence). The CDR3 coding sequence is TGTGCCAGCAGTACCAGACTAGCGGGGGGCGGAGATACGCAGTATTTT. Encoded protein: CASSTRLAGGGDTQYF.

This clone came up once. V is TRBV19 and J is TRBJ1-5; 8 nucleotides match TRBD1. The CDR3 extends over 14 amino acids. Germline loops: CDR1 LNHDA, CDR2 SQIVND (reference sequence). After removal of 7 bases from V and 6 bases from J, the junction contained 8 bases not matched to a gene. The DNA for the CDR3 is TGTGCCAGTACTACAGGGGGAACAATTCAGCCCCAGCATTTT. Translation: CASTTGGTIQPQHF.

The CDR3 coding sequence is TGTGCCAGCAGCCCGACAGGGAAGAACACTGAAGCTTTCTTT. Its translation: CASSPTGKNTEAFF. V is TRBV3-1 (or the pseudogene TRBV3-2) and J is TRBJ1-1; 7 bases align to TRBD1. V lost 4 bases, J lost 1 base, and 3 bases stayed unmatched. CDR1 is LGHDT and CDR2 is YNNKEL in the germline V gene (reference sequence). This CDR3 comprises 14 residues.

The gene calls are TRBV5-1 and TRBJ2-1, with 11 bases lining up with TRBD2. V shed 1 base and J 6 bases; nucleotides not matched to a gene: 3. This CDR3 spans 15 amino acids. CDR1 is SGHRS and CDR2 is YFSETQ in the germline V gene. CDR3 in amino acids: CASSLTSGGTNEQFF. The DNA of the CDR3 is TGCGCCAGCAGCTTGACTAGCGGGGGAACCAATGAGCAGTTCTTC.

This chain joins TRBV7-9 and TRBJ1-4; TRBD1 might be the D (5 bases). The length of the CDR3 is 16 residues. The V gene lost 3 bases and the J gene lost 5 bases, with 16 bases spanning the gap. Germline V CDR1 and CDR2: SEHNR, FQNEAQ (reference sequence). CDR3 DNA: TGTGCCAGCAGCTTTTTGGGTGGGGACCTCAATGAAAAACTGTTTTTT. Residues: CASSFLGGDLNEKLFF. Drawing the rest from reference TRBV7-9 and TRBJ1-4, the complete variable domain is DTGVSQNPRHKITKRGQNVTFRCDPISEHNRLYWYRQTLGQGPEFLTYFQNEAQLEKSRLLSDRFSAERPKGSFSTLEIQRTEQGDSAMYLCASSFLGGDLNEKLFFGSGTQLSVL.

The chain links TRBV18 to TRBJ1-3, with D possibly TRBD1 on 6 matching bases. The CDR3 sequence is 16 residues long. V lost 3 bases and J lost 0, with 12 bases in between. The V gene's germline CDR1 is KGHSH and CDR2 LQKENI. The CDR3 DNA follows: TGTGCCAGCTCACCTAACAGGGCCCTCTCTGGAAACACCATATATTTT. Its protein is CASSPNRALSGNTIYF.

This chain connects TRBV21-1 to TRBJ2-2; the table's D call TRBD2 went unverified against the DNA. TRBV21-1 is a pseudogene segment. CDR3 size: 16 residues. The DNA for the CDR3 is TGTGCCAGCAGCCACGCCCGGACTAGGAGGGCCGGGGAGCTGTTTTTT. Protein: CASSHARTRRAGELFF.

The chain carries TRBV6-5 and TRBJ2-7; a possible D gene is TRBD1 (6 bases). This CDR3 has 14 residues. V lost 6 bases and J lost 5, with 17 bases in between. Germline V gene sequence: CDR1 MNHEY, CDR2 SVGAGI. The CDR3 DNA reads TGTGCCAGCAGAGACAGGTTGAAGGACGACGAGCAGTACTTC. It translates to CASRDRLKDDEQYF.

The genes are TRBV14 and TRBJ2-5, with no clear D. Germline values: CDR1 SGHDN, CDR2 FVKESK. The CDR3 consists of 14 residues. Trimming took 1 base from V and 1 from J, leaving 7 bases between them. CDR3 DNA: TGTGCCAGCAGCCAAGCCAACATCCAAGAGACCCAGTACTTC. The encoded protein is CASSQANIQETQYF.

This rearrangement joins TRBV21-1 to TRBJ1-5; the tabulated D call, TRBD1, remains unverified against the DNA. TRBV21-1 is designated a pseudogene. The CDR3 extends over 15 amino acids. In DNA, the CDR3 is TGTGCCAGCAGCCCCCTGGGACAGTACTTCCAGCCCCAGCATTTT. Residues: CASSPLGQYFQPQHF.

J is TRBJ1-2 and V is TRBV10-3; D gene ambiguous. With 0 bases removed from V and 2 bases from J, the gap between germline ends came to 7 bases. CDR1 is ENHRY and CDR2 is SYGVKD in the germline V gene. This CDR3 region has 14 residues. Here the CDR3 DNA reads TGTGCCATCAGTGAGTCGGTCTCGAACTATGGCTACACCTTC. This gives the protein CAISESVSNYGYTF.